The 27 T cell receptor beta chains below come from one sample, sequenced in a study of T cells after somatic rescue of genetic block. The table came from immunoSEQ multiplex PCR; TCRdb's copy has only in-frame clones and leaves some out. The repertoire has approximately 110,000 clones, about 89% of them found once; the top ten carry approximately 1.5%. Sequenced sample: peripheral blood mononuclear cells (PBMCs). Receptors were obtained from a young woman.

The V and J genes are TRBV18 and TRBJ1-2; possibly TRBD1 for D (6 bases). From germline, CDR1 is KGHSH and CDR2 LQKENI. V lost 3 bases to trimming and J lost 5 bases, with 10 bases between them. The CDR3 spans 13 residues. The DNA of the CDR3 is TGTGCCAGCTCACCGGACAGTGAGTATGGCTACACCTTC. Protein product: CASSPDSEYGYTF.

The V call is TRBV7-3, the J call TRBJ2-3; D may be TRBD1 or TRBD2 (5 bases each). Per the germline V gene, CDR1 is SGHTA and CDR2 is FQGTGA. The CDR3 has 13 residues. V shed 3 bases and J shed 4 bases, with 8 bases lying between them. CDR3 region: CASSFGGSDTQYF. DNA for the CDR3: TGTGCCAGCAGCTTTGGGGGTTCAGATACGCAGTATTTT.

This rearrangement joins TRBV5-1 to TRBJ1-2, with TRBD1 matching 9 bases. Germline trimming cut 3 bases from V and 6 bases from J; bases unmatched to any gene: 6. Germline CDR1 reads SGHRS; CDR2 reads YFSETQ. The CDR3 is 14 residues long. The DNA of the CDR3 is TGCGCCAGCAGCTGGGGACAGGGCGGGCATGGCTACACCTTC. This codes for CASSWGQGGHGYTF.

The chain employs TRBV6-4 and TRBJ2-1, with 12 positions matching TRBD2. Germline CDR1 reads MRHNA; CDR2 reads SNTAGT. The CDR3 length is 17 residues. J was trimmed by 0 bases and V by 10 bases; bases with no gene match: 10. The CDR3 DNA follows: TGTGCCATCCCGGGACTAGCGGGTTCTAGCTCCTACAATGAGCAGTTCTTC. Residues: CAIPGLAGSSSYNEQFF.

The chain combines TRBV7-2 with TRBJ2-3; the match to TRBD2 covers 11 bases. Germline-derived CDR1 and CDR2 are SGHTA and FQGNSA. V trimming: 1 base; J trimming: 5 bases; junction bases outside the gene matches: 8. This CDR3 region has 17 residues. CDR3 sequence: CASSLEVAGGPVDTQYF. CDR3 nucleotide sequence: TGTGCCAGCAGCTTAGAGGTAGCGGGGGGGCCGGTAGATACGCAGTATTTT.

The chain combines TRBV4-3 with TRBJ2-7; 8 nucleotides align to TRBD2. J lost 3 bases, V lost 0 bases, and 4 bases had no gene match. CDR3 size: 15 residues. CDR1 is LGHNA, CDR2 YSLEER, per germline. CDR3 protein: CASSQDERGLYEQYF. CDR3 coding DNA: TGCGCCAGCAGCCAAGATGAGCGGGGGCTCTACGAGCAGTACTTC.

This CDR3 reads CASSLRGGSYEQYF. As DNA, the CDR3 is TGCGCCAGCAGTCTGAGAGGGGGGAGTTACGAGCAGTACTTC. This chain connects TRBV4-3 to TRBJ2-7; either TRBD1 or TRBD2 may supply D (6 bases each). V shed 6 bases and J shed 4 bases, with 16 bases lying between them. The germline V gene encodes CDR1 LGHNA and CDR2 YSLEER. The CDR3 has 14 amino acids.

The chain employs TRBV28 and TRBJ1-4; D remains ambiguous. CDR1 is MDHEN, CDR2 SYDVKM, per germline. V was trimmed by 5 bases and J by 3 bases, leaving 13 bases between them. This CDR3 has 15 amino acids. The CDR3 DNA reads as TGTGCCAGCAGTCCCCAAGGGTTAGCTAATGAAAAACTGTTTTTT. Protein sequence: CASSPQGLANEKLFF.

Here the CDR3 DNA reads TGTGCCAGCAGTGAATTTGAGGGACAGGGGTATGGCTACACCTTC. Residues: CASSEFEGQGYGYTF. This sequence joins TRBV6-1 and TRBJ1-2; 10 bases align to TRBD1. Germline V gene lookup returns CDR1 MNHNS and CDR2 SASEGT. The ends lost 2 bases at V and 5 bases at J; junction bases unmatched: 5. This CDR3 is built from 15 residues.

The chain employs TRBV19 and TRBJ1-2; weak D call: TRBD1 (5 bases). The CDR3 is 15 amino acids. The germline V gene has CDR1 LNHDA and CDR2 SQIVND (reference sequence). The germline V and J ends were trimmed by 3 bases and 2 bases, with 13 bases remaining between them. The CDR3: CASSITQGTNYGYTF. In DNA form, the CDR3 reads TGTGCCAGTAGTATCACTCAGGGCACGAACTATGGCTACACCTTC. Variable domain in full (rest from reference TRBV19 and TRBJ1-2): DGGITQSPKYLFRKEGQNVTLSCEQNLNHDAMYWYRQDPGQGLRLIYYSQIVNDFQKGDIAEGYSVSREKKESFPLTVTSAQKNPTAFYLCASSITQGTNYGYTFGSGTRLTVV.

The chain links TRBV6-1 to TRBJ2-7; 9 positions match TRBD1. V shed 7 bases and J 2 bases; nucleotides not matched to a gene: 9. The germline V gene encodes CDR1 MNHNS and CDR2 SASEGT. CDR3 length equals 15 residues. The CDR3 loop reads CASTQVGQGPYEQYF. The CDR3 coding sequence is TGTGCCAGCACCCAGGTGGGACAGGGCCCCTACGAGCAGTACTTC.

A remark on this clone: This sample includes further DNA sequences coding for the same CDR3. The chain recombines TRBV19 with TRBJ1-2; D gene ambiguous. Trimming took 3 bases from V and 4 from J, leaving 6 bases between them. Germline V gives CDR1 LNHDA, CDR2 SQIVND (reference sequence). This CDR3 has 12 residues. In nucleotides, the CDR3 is TGTGCCAGTAGTATGTCAGGCTATGGCTACACCTTC. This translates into CASSMSGYGYTF.

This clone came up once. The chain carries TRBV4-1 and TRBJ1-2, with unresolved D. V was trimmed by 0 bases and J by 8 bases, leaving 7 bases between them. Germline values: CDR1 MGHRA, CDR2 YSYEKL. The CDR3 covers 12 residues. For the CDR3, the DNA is TGCGCCAGCAGCCAAGATGGAAGAGGCTACACCTTC. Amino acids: CASSQDGRGYTF.

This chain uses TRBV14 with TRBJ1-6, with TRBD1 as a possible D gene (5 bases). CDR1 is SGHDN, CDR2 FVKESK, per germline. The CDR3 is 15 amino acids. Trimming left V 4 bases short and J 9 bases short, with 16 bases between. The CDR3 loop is CASSRLRGVGSPLHF. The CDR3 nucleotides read TGTGCCAGCAGCCGCCTTAGAGGGGTTGGTTCACCCCTCCACTTT.

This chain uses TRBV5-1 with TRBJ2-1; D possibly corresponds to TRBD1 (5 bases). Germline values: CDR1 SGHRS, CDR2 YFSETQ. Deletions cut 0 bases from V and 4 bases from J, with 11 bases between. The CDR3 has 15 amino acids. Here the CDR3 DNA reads TGCGCCAGCAGCTTGGAGGGGTTTTCTTACAATGAGCAGTTCTTC. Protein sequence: CASSLEGFSYNEQFF.

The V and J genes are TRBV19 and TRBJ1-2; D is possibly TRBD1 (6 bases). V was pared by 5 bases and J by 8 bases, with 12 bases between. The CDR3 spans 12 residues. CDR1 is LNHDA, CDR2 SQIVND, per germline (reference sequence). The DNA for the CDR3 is TGTGCCAGTAGTGTCCCGGGGGGCGGCTACACCTTC. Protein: CASSVPGGGYTF.

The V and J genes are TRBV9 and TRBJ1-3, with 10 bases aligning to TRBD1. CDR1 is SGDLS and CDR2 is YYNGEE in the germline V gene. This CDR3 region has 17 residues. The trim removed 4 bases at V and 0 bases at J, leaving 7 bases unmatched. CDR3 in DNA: TGTGCCAGCAGCTATGGACAGGGGGAAACCTCTGGAAACACCATATATTTT. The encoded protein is CASSYGQGETSGNTIYF.

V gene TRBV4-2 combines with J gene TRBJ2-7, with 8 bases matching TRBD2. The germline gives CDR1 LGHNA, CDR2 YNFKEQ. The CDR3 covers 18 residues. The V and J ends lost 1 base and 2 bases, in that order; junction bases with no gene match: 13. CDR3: CASSQALGGSSGAYEQYF. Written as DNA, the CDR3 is TGTGCCAGCAGCCAAGCCCTTGGAGGGAGTAGCGGGGCCTACGAGCAGTACTTC.

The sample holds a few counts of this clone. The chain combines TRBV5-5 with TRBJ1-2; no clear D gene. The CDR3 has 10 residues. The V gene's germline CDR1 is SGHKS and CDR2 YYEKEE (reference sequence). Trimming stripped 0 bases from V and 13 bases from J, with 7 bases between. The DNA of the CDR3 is TGTGCCAGCAGCTTGGCTGGACTCACCTTC. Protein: CASSLAGLTF.

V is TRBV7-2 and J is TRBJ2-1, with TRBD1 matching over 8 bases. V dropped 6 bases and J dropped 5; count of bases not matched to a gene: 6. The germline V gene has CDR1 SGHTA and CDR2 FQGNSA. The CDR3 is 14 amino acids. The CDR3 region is CASSRTGMHNEQFF. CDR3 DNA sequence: TGTGCCAGCAGTAGGACAGGGATGCACAATGAGCAGTTCTTC.

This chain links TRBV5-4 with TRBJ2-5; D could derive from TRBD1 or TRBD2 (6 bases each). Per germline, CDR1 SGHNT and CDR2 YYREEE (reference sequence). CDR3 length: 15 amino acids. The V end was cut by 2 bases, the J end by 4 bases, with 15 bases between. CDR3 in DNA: TGTGCCAGCAGCTTAGCCCCGGGGGCAGGAGAGACCCAGTACTTC. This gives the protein CASSLAPGAGETQYF.

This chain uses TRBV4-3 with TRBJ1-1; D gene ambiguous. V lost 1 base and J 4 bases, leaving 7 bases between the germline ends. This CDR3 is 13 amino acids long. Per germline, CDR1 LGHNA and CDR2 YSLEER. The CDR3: CASSQGATTEAFF. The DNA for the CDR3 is TGCGCCAGCAGCCAAGGCGCCACCACTGAAGCTTTCTTT.

For the CDR3, the DNA is TGTGCCAGCAGCTTCCCCGACTCGCGTGGTGAGCAGTTCTTC. Translated, it gives CASSFPDSRGEQFF. The V gene is TRBV7-2, the J gene TRBJ2-1; no reliable D call. The CDR3 spans 14 residues. The germline CDR1 and CDR2 sequences are SGHTA and FQGNSA. Trimming removed 3 bases at V and 9 bases at J, with 15 bases between.

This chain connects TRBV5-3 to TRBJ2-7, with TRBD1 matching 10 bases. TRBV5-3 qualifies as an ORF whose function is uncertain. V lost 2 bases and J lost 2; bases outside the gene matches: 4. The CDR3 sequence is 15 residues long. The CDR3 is CARSLWDRGTYEQYF. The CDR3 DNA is TGTGCCAGAAGCTTATGGGACAGGGGCACCTACGAGCAGTACTTC.

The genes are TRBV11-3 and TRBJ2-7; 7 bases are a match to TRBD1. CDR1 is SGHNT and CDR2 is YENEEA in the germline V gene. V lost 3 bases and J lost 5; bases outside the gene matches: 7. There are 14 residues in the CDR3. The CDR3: CASSFPPQGNEQYF. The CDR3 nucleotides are TGTGCCAGCAGCTTCCCCCCACAGGGGAACGAGCAGTACTTC.

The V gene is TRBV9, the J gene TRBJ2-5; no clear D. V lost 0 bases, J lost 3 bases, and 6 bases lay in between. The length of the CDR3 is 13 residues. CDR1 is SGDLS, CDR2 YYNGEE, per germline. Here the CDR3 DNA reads TGTGCCAGCAGCGTAGCTTGGAAAGAGACCCAGTACTTC. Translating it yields CASSVAWKETQYF.

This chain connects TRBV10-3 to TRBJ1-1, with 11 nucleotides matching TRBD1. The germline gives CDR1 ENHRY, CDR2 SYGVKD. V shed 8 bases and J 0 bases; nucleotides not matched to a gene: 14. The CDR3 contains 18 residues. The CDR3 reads CAIGRVGTGGNMNTEAFF. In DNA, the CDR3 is TGTGCCATCGGGAGGGTGGGGACAGGGGGAAACATGAACACTGAAGCTTTCTTT.